Reported below is one T cell receptor beta chain. This CDR3 region has 14 residues. The V gene end was trimmed by 5 bases and the J gene end by 3 bases; junction bases not matched to a gene: 0. Germline CDR1 SGHRS, CDR2 YFSETQ. Per the original data handling: Amplification from reference gene primers served as the basis for estimated nucleated cell counts. TCRdb keeps only in-frame clones here, not all; method: immunoSEQ multiplex PCR. That table furnishes V, J and clone size, whereas the DNA furnished D and trimming. The sample consists of about 150,000 clones, approximately 85% of them appearing once. This sample is part of a study of blood T cell repertoires in COVID-19.

The sample consisted of peripheral blood. The chain employs TRBV5-1 and TRBJ2-1, with 12 bases fitting TRBD2. This clonotype originated in a man aged 55 to 69 with COVID-19, enrolled during active disease. The CDR3 is CASRLAGGYNEQFF. The CDR3 DNA follows: TGCGCCAGCAGACTAGCGGGGGGCTACAATGAGCAGTTCTTC.